The source of this TCR beta chain is a study of T cells in localized non-small cell lung cancer. Study observations and caveats: In adjacent lung appeared a median about 57 of the top 100 tumor clones.

TCRdb's copy holds only in-frame clones and misses some; the assay was immunoSEQ multiplex PCR. The data hold tens of thousands of clones, with around 86% observed a single time. Germline lookup yields CDR1 MDHEN and CDR2 SYDVKM. There are 14 residues in the CDR3. Trimming stripped 2 bases from V and 5 bases from J, with 10 bases between. Points on this clone: What it binds is not known.

The chain couples TRBV28 to TRBJ1-5; unclear D gene. The origin of this receptor is a male donor aged 60 or over with stage II lung adenocarcinoma. The sample consisted of peripheral blood mononuclear cells, taken before any cancer treatment. The CDR3 protein is CASSLRAGDQPQHF. The CDR3 DNA is TGTGCCAGCAGTTTAAGGGCAGGTGATCAGCCCCAGCATTTT.